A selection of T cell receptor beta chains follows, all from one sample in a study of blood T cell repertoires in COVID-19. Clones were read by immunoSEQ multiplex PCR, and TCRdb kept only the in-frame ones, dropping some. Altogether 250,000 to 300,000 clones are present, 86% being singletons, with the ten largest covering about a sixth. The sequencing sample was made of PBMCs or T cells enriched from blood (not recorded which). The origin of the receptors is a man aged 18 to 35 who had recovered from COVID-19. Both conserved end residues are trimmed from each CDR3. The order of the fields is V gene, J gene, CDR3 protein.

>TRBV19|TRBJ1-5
ASSVLGESNQPQH
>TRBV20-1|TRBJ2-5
SASSEGTQY
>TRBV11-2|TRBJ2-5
ASSYRWYSQETQY
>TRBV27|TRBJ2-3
ASRSYSDTQY
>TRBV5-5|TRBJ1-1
ASSWTGRGPTEAF
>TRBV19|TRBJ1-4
ASRTAGQFNEKLF
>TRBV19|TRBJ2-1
ASSMLGQVQF
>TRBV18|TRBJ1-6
ASSPDNFSPLH
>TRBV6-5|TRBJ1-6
ASSQTGKLH
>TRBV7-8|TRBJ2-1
ASSSSDRAPYNEQF
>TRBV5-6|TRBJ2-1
ASSSEGSEQF
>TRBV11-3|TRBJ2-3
ASSPPSDTQY
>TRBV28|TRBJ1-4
ASSPRGVTNEKLF
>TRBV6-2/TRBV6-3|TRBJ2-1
ASSYPLGFAARVNEQF
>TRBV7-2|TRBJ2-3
ASSPPGQGSSGTDTQY
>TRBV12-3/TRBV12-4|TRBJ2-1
ASGTSGYNEQF
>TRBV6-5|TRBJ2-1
ASRKREGLLNEQF
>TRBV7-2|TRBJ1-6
ASSLDRGPNSPLH
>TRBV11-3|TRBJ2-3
ASGGRLAGADTQY
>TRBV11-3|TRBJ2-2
ASSWRTGGTTGELF
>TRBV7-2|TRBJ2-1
ASSYTGTDYNEQF
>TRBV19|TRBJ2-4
ASNLGGAAKNIQY
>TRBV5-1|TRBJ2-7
ASSRGQSSYEQY
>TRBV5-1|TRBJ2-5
ASSRRSGGGAKETQY
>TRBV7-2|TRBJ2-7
ASSQGPGDNYEQY
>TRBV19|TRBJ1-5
ASSIAGAHQPQH
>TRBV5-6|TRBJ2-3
ASSFVAGVTDTQY
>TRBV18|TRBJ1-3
ASSPQVTGNTIY
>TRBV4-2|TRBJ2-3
ASSQPGGTDTQY
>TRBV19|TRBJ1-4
ASSTGQGAINEKLF
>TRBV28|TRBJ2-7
ASSLFPGQGRYEQY
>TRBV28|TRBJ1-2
ASDIRASGGSGYT
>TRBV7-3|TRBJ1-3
ASSLVPAGAGNTIY
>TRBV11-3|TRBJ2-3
ASSSSLLAGVPDTQY
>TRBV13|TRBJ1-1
ASSLLREAF
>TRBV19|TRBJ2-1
ASSTGLAGGDEQF
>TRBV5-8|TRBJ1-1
ASSLARGQENTEAF
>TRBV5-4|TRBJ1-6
ASSKEGDSPLH
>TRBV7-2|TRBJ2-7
ASSTWTGPSSYEQY
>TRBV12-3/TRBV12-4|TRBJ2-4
ASSRDTQNIQY
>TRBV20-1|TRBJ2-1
SVGQGDEQF
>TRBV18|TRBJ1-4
ASSPQEEEKLF
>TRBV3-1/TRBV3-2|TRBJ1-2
ASSRMGQGLNYGYT
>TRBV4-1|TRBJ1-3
ASSQDTGVGGNTIY
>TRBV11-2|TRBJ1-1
ASSLAIGTEAF
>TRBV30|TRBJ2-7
AWSGGVSGYNSYEQY
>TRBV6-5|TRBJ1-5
ASRKRENSNQPQH
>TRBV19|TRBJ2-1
ASSIGLGGGEQF
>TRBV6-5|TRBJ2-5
ASSHYGTQQETQY
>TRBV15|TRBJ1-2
ATSRDATAYGYT
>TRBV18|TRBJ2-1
ASSQGGLANYNEQF
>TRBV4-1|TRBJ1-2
ASSDRRQRGYGYT
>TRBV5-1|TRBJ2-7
ASSLGQGGSYEQY
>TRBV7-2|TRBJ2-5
ASSLVASGVETQY
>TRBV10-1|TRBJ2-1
ASSPSGKGEQF